These T cell receptor beta chains were read from a single sample in a study of T cell clonotyping in hematopoietic cell transplantation. Sequencing was performed with immunoSEQ multiplex PCR; in TCRdb, only in-frame clones are kept and a portion is missing. The repertoire holds fewer than 80,000 clones, with approximately 94% as singletons. Sequencing was done on a sample of peripheral blood mononuclear cells. These receptor sequences come from a man aged 45-60 years in good health. Some clones in this sample may be carry-over from other donors' samples. Each CDR3 is given with its conserved first and last residue.

CDR3: CATQGGQSYEQYF
V: TRBV28
J: TRBJ2-7

CDR3: CASSGWPGAGTEAFF
V: TRBV6-1
J: TRBJ1-1

CDR3: CASSVSPDNQPQHF
V: TRBV6-1
J: TRBJ1-5

CDR3: CASTPAGGKEQFF
V: TRBV28
J: TRBJ2-1

CDR3: CASSPGTSGPYHYF
V: TRBV6-5
J: TRBJ2-7

CDR3: CASRLGYTERVEQYF
V: TRBV2
J: TRBJ2-7

CDR3: CASSHTDRDLVEQYF
V: TRBV4-1
J: TRBJ2-7

CDR3: CASFGTGGLEQYF
V: TRBV6-6
J: TRBJ2-7

CDR3: CASSYTGGGIYYGYTF
V: TRBV6-5
J: TRBJ1-2

CDR3: CASSPFGSADTGELFF
V: TRBV5-1
J: TRBJ2-2

CDR3: CASSLAIGGYEQYF
V: TRBV5-4
J: TRBJ2-7

CDR3: CASSLSFGTAYEQYF
V: TRBV27
J: TRBJ2-7

CDR3: CASSLTVGMNTEAFF
V: TRBV25-1
J: TRBJ1-1

CDR3: CASSPMEKNTGELFF
V: TRBV7-7
J: TRBJ2-2

CDR3: CASSPYGYTF
V: TRBV28
J: TRBJ1-2

CDR3: CASSWTSNYGYTF
V: TRBV6-5
J: TRBJ1-2

CDR3: CASSTTGKNTEAFF
V: TRBV6-1
J: TRBJ1-1

CDR3: CASSLRTAAPSTDTQYF
V: TRBV5-6
J: TRBJ2-3

CDR3: CASSLNDRAYMFF
V: TRBV27
J: TRBJ2-1

CDR3: CASSPSNPGTGKGYTF
V: TRBV5-1
J: TRBJ1-2

CDR3: CASSGDRSSVGNTIYF
V: TRBV2
J: TRBJ1-3

CDR3: CASSHDRGQAFF
V: TRBV5-1
J: TRBJ1-1

CDR3: CASSPNHHSTDTQYF
V: TRBV12-1
J: TRBJ2-3

CDR3: CSVLVLRTVNYEQYF
V: TRBV29-1
J: TRBJ2-7

CDR3: CASSFRGEKLFF
V: TRBV28
J: TRBJ1-4

CDR3: CASSLAPVQPQHF
V: TRBV7-2
J: TRBJ1-5

CDR3: CASKDLPLSSYEQYF
V: TRBV2
J: TRBJ2-7

CDR3: CASSLQGPDTQYF
V: TRBV6-5
J: TRBJ2-3

CDR3: CASSLDPNQPQHF
V: TRBV5-1
J: TRBJ1-5

CDR3: CASSSDYGELFF
V: TRBV7-2
J: TRBJ2-2

CDR3: CAWRGGGRGTGELFF
V: TRBV30
J: TRBJ2-2

CDR3: CASTWGQNEKLFF
V: TRBV6-1
J: TRBJ1-4

CDR3: CASSENRGPDEQYF
V: TRBV2
J: TRBJ2-7

CDR3: CASNIQGAGSNQPQHF
V: TRBV6-6
J: TRBJ1-5

CDR3: CASSRGQGDYGYTF
V: TRBV5-1
J: TRBJ1-2

CDR3: CASSLVWAPDSGRITEAFF
V: TRBV7-9
J: TRBJ1-1

CDR3: CASSPLNFGGLNQPQHF
V: TRBV19
J: TRBJ1-5

CDR3: CASSLSGNTAGANVLTF
V: TRBV13
J: TRBJ2-6

CDR3: CASSLVRGLNQPQHF
V: TRBV7-2
J: TRBJ1-5

CDR3: CASRPGTYGYTF
V: TRBV19
J: TRBJ1-2

CDR3: CSVEKGAKETQYF
V: TRBV29-1
J: TRBJ2-5

CDR3: CASSLDRVSNTIYF
V: TRBV11-2
J: TRBJ1-3

CDR3: CASSLQLDRNNSPLHF
V: TRBV5-1
J: TRBJ1-6

CDR3: CSVEAQATRTQYF
V: TRBV29-1
J: TRBJ2-5

CDR3: CASSIRAASTDTQYF
V: TRBV19
J: TRBJ2-3

CDR3: CASSSHMSSGANVLTF
V: TRBV7-2
J: TRBJ2-6

CDR3: CASSVGTGSDYGYTF
V: TRBV9
J: TRBJ1-2

CDR3: CASSLRELQETQYF
V: TRBV28
J: TRBJ2-5

CDR3: CASSQYQGADQPQHF
V: TRBV18
J: TRBJ1-5

CDR3: CASSSRTSGSTDTQYF
V: TRBV19
J: TRBJ2-3

CDR3: CASSQHQGSDTQYF
V: TRBV4-2
J: TRBJ2-3

CDR3: CASSGGQPYNSPLHF
V: TRBV2
J: TRBJ1-6

CDR3: CASSQTGLAGGLAKNIQYF
V: TRBV4-2
J: TRBJ2-4

CDR3: CASSDRGGDEKLFF
V: TRBV6-1
J: TRBJ1-4

CDR3: CASSLDRDRGSDTEAFF
V: TRBV7-8
J: TRBJ1-1

CDR3: CASSTVTTDTQYF
V: TRBV6-5
J: TRBJ2-3

CDR3: CSASRPYTF
V: TRBV20-1
J: TRBJ1-2